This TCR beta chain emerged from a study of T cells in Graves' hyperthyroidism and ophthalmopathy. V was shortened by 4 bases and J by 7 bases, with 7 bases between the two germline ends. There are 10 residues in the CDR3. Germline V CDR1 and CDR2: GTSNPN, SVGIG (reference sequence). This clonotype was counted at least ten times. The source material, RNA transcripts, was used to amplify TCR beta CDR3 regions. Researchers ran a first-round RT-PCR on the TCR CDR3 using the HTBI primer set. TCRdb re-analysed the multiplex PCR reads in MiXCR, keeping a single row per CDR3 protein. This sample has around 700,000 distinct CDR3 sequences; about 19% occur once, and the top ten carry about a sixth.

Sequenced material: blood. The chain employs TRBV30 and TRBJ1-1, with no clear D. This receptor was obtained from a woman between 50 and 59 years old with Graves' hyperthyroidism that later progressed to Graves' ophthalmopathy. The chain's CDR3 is CAWKGLEAFF. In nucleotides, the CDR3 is TGTGCCTGGAAGGGTCTTGAAGCTTTCTTT.